The 18 T cell receptor beta chains listed next were all sequenced from one sample in a study of shared clonotypes between healthy human individuals. The data were produced by immunoSEQ multiplex PCR, yet TCRdb's version contains in-frame clones alone and is incomplete. The sample lists over a million clones, about 74% occurring once. Input material: memory CD4+ T cells sorted from blood. The subset was: CD45RA-negative fraction. These TCRs come from a young man in good health.

The genes are TRBV5-1 and TRBJ1-4; D not resolved. The ends were cut back, 3 bases at V and 8 bases at J, with 17 bases in the middle. The CDR3 contains 15 residues. CDR1 SGHRS and CDR2 YFSETQ come from the germline V gene. The CDR3 region has the DNA TGCGCCAGCAGCTCGGAAAATGCGGGCTGGGAAAAACTGTTTTTT. It yields the protein CASSSENAGWEKLFF.

The chain has TRBV15 and TRBJ2-5, with a possible D match to TRBD2 (6 bases). The germline CDR1 and CDR2 sequences are LNHNV and YYDKDF (reference sequence). V was trimmed by 3 bases and J by 5 bases, leaving 16 bases between them. The CDR3 runs to 15 residues. The CDR3 sequence: CATSSFSGVDETQYF. CDR3 bases: TGTGCCACCAGCAGTTTTTCGGGAGTGGATGAGACCCAGTACTTC.

The chain carries TRBV19 and TRBJ2-7; a weak D match, TRBD2 (5 bases). The CDR3 sequence is 12 residues long. Per the germline V gene, CDR1 is LNHDA and CDR2 is SQIVND (reference sequence). V gave up 6 bases and J gave up 6 bases, with 12 bases separating them. This CDR3 reads CASSSGGSEQYF. The CDR3 DNA reads as TGTGCCAGTAGCTCCGGAGGCAGCGAGCAGTACTTC.

V is TRBV28 and J is TRBJ1-5; D gene unclear. The CDR3 length is 13 residues. V gave up 6 bases and J gave up 3 bases, with 9 bases separating them. The germline V gene encodes CDR1 MDHEN and CDR2 SYDVKM. The CDR3 coding sequence is TGTGCCAGCAGGGCCGGATACAATCAGCCCCAGCATTTT. The encoded protein is CASRAGYNQPQHF.

This chain connects TRBV10-1 to TRBJ2-1; 12 bases match TRBD2. V gave up 4 bases and J gave up 7 bases; unmatched junction bases: 8. Per the germline V gene, CDR1 is WNHNN and CDR2 is SYGVQD (reference sequence). The CDR3 extends over 16 amino acids. The CDR3 loop is CASSGASGGARNEQFF. The CDR3 DNA reads as TGCGCCAGCAGTGGGGCTAGCGGGGGGGCGCGAAATGAGCAGTTCTTC.

The chain has TRBV15 and TRBJ1-6; no clear D. The CDR3 runs 15 residues. Germline lookup yields CDR1 LNHNV and CDR2 YYDKDF (reference sequence). Trimming left V 5 bases short and J 8 bases short, with 16 bases between. The CDR3 bases are TGTGCCACCAGCTATAGCTCCGTTGGAGATTCACCCCTCCACTTT. It translates to CATSYSSVGDSPLHF.

The table lists this clone with a count of one. The chain is built from TRBV5-1 and TRBJ2-3; tentatively, D is TRBD1 (7 bases). The CDR3 loop spans 15 amino acids. Germline V lookup: CDR1 SGHRS, CDR2 YFSETQ. Trimming took 2 bases from V and 6 from J, leaving 16 bases between them. CDR3 sequence: CASSLRGRDGDTQYF. For the CDR3, the DNA is TGCGCCAGCAGCTTAAGGGGGCGGGATGGTGATACGCAGTATTTT.

CDR3 DNA: TGTGCCAGCAGCGTTCTAGCGGGCTCGAACACCGGGGAGCTGTTTTTT. This encodes CASSVLAGSNTGELFF. The V call is TRBV9, the J call TRBJ2-2; 8 bases agree with TRBD2. V gave up 2 bases and J gave up 0 bases; unmatched junction bases: 3. The CDR3 totals 16 residues. Germline V gives CDR1 SGDLS, CDR2 YYNGEE.

The chain couples TRBV6-1 to TRBJ1-2; TRBD1 agrees at 9 bases. Germline V gives CDR1 MNHNS, CDR2 SASEGT. The CDR3 consists of 13 residues. V gave up 10 bases and J gave up 4 bases; unmatched junction bases: 7. The chain's CDR3 is CATTRGQGYGYTF. Written as DNA, the CDR3 is TGTGCCACTACCCGGGGACAGGGCTATGGCTACACCTTC.

The chain joins TRBV7-2 to TRBJ1-1; tentative D call: TRBD1 (5 bases). Trimming stripped 3 bases from V and 0 bases from J, with 5 bases between. The length of the CDR3 is 13 residues. Per the germline V gene, CDR1 is SGHTA and CDR2 is FQGNSA. The CDR3 coding sequence is TGTGCCAGCAGCTTGACAGTGAACACTGAAGCTTTCTTT. Translation gives CASSLTVNTEAFF.

The chain links TRBV19 to TRBJ2-6, with 7 bases matching TRBD1. CDR3 size: 18 residues. V was clipped by 4 bases and J by 0 bases; unmatched bases: 9. Germline V lookup: CDR1 LNHDA, CDR2 SQIVND (reference sequence). This CDR3 is CASSTTGTALSGANVLTF. The DNA of the CDR3 is TGTGCCAGTAGTACCACCGGGACAGCCCTCTCTGGGGCCAACGTCCTGACTTTC.

The chain carries TRBV21-1 and TRBJ1-1; the table gives TRBD1 as D, unverified against the DNA. TRBV21-1 is noted as a pseudogene. This CDR3 is 18 amino acids long. The CDR3 coding sequence is TGTGCCAGCAGCAAAGCTTGTGGAAGGGGGCAGGTGGACACTGAAGCTTTCTTT. This sequence encodes CASSKACGRGQVDTEAFF.

The V and J genes are TRBV28 and TRBJ2-7; unclear D gene. CDR1 MDHEN and CDR2 SYDVKM come from the germline V gene. The CDR3 has 13 amino acids. Trimming left V 5 bases short and J 2 bases short, with 10 bases between. The CDR3 region is CASSALSTYEQYF. CDR3 sequence (DNA): TGTGCCAGCAGTGCTTTATCCACCTACGAGCAGTACTTC. Full variable domain (rest looked up from reference TRBV28 and TRBJ2-7): DVKVTQSSRYLVKRTGEKVFLECVQDMDHENMFWYRQDPGLGLRLIYFSYDVKMKEKGDIPEGYSVSREKKERFSLILESASTNQTSMYLCASSALSTYEQYFGPGTRLTVT.

The chain is built from TRBV5-1 and TRBJ1-4; D is possibly TRBD1 (6 bases). Germline-derived CDR1 and CDR2 are SGHRS and YFSETQ. V lost 3 bases and J 5 bases, leaving 14 bases between the germline ends. There are 15 residues in the CDR3. For the CDR3, the DNA is TGCGCCAGCAGCTCTGCACTAACAGGGAATGAAAAACTGTTTTTT. Protein: CASSSALTGNEKLFF.

The genes are TRBV6-5 and TRBJ1-2, with D perhaps matching TRBD1 (5 bases). Germline loops: CDR1 MNHEY, CDR2 SVGAGI. With 2 bases removed from V and 1 base from J, the gap between germline ends came to 11 bases. The CDR3 has 15 residues. The CDR3, as DNA: TGTGCCAGCAGTTACGGGGGGGATTATAACTATGGCTACACCTTC. This gives the protein CASSYGGDYNYGYTF.

With regard to this clone: Other DNA sequences in this specimen translate into the identical CDR3. The chain couples TRBV7-2 to TRBJ2-1; D call uncertain. V dropped 1 base and J dropped 7 bases, with 8 bases sitting between them. CDR3 length equals 13 residues. Germline V gene lookup returns CDR1 SGHTA and CDR2 FQGNSA. Here the CDR3 DNA reads TGTGCCAGCAGCTTAGGACAATTTAATGAGCAGTTCTTC. Its protein is CASSLGQFNEQFF.

V usage is TRBV28 and J usage is TRBJ1-2, with TRBD1 as a possible D gene (5 bases). CDR1 is MDHEN, CDR2 SYDVKM, per germline. This CDR3 has 15 residues. Trimming left V 4 bases short and J 4 bases short, with 16 bases between. As DNA, the CDR3 is TGTGCCAGCAGTTCCCCCCCGGGAAGGGGCTATGGCTACACCTTC. This codes for CASSSPPGRGYGYTF.

This rearrangement joins TRBV18 to TRBJ1-1; TRBD1 is a possible D gene (5 bases). CDR1 is KGHSH and CDR2 is LQKENI in the germline V gene. Trimming cost V 4 bases and J 4 bases, with 19 bases left between them. The CDR3 contains 16 residues. The CDR3 DNA is TGTGCCAGCTCACGGGAGGGAGGGGCTGTTAGCACTGAAGCTTTCTTT. Translation gives CASSREGGAVSTEAFF.